This note documents a single T cell receptor (beta chain) sequence. Its specificity is unknown. Deep TCR-beta sequencing used DNA from uncultured naive and memory CD4+ T cells. The method was immunoSEQ multiplex PCR; TCRdb's version includes in-frame clones alone and lacks a portion of them. Among under 70,000 clones listed, more than 80% were seen once. Unexposed donor CD4+ T cells date from 2011-2018, before the COVID-19 pandemic. CDR1 is MNHEY and CDR2 is SMNVEV in the germline V gene (reference sequence). The CDR3 contains 15 residues. J was trimmed by 4 bases and V by 8 bases; bases with no gene match: 11. The data were taken from a study of CD4 T cells in relation to SARS-CoV-2 and coronaviruses. Points from the study as a whole: About 65% of donors had memory CD4+ clonotypes crossrecognizing SARS-CoV-2 and common cold coronavirus spike. The cross-reactivity analysis covered only spike protein, not other viral proteins.

The specimen sequenced was memory CD4+ T cells from PBMCs. This TCR derives from a human donor in good health. This chain connects TRBV27 to TRBJ2-1; 7 bases match TRBD2. CDR3 sequence reads: CASGEGRAAYNEQFF. CDR3 DNA sequence: TGTGCCAGCGGGGAGGGGAGAGCTGCTTACAATGAGCAGTTCTTC.